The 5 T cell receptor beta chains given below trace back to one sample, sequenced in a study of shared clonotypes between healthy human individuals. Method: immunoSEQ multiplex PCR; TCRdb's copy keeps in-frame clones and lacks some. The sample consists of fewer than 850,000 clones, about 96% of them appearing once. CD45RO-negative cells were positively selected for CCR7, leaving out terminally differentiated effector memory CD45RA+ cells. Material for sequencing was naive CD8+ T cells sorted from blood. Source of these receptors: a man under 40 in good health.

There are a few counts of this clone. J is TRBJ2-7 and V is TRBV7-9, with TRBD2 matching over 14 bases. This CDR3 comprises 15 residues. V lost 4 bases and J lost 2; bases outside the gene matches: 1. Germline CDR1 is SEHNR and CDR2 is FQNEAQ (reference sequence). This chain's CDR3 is CASSSGLAGAYEQYF. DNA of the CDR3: TGTGCCAGCAGCTCGGGACTAGCGGGAGCCTACGAGCAGTACTTC.

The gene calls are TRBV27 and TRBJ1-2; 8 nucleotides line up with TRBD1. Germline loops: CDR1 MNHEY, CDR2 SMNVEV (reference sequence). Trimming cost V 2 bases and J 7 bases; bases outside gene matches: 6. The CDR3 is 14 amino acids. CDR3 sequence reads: CASSLGQGASGYTF. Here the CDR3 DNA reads TGTGCCAGCAGTTTAGGGCAGGGGGCGAGTGGCTACACCTTC.

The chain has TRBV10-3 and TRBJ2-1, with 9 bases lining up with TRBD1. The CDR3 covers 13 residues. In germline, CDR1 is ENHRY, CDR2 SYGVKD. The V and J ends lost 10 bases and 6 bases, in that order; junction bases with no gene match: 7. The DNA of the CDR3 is TGTGCCACCTTACCGACAGGGGGCAATGAGCAGTTCTTC. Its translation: CATLPTGGNEQFF.

In DNA form, the CDR3 reads TGTGCCAGCAGCCACCACAATCCGGGACTAGCGGGGTACAATGAGCAGTTCTTC. Its translation: CASSHHNPGLAGYNEQFF. The V and J genes are TRBV7-9 and TRBJ2-1; 13 bases are a match to TRBD2. V trimming: 5 bases; J trimming: 4 bases; junction bases outside the gene matches: 11. Looked up from germline, CDR1 is SEHNR and CDR2 is FQNEAQ (reference sequence). The length of the CDR3 is 18 residues.

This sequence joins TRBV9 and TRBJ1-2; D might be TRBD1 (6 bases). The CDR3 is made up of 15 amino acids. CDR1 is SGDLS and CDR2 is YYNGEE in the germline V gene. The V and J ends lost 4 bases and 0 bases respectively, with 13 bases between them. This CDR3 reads CASSIQTGANYGYTF. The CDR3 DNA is TGTGCCAGCAGCATTCAGACAGGCGCTAACTATGGCTACACCTTC.